These 21 T cell receptor beta chains were all obtained from the same sample, sequenced in a study of T cell changes during pregnancy in multiple sclerosis. The data were produced by immunoSEQ multiplex PCR, yet TCRdb's version contains in-frame clones alone and is incomplete. This table has under 70,000 clones, 91% appearing once. Sequences were derived from peripheral blood, sampled after pregnancy. The receptors come from a female donor in good health, enrolled as a control in a pregnancy study.

The rearrangement uses TRBV30 and TRBJ2-1, with a tentative D call TRBD2 (7 bases). CDR3 length equals 15 residues. From germline, CDR1 is GTSNPN and CDR2 SVGIG (reference sequence). The V gene lost 0 bases and the J gene lost 4 bases, with 13 bases spanning the gap. The CDR3 DNA reads as TGTGCCTGGAGTGTGGGGGGGGCGGGTTACAATGAGCAGTTCTTC. It translates to CAWSVGGAGYNEQFF.

The chain recombines TRBV5-6 with TRBJ2-4, with 7 bases lining up with TRBD2. The CDR3 covers 18 residues. The V and J ends lost 4 bases and 2 bases, in that order; junction bases with no gene match: 15. Germline CDR1 is SGHDT and CDR2 is YYEEEE. The CDR3 protein is CASSLRASGLGTKNIQYF. For the CDR3, the DNA is TGTGCCAGCAGCCTCCGGGCTAGCGGCCTCGGAACCAAAAACATTCAGTACTTC.

The chain employs TRBV6-1 and TRBJ1-3; D gene unclear. V lost 2 bases and J 0 bases, leaving 5 bases between the germline ends. The CDR3 runs to 14 residues. Germline V gene lookup returns CDR1 MNHNS and CDR2 SASEGT. The CDR3 coding sequence is TGTGCCAGCAGTGAACAGAACTCTGGAAACACCATATATTTT. Protein sequence: CASSEQNSGNTIYF.

This clone was counted between two and nine times. The J gene is TRBJ2-7, the V gene TRBV9, with TRBD1 identical over 7 bases. The germline V gene encodes CDR1 SGDLS and CDR2 YYNGEE. CDR3 size: 19 residues. The V gene end was trimmed by 6 bases and the J gene end by 1 base; junction bases not matched to a gene: 22. CDR3 sequence (DNA): TGTGCCAGCAACGCCTCCGGGACAGTTGCCTCAGATAGGTCCTACGAGCAGTACTTC. Its protein product is CASNASGTVASDRSYEQYF.

This chain links TRBV5-1 with TRBJ1-1; tentative D call: TRBD1 (6 bases). V shed 4 bases and J shed 1 base, with 11 bases lying between them. Germline lookup yields CDR1 SGHRS and CDR2 YFSETQ. The CDR3 covers 14 residues. This CDR3 reads CASSRSDRNTEAFF. The CDR3 nucleotides are TGCGCCAGCAGCCGATCGGACAGGAACACTGAAGCTTTCTTT.

By share of the sample, this clone is medium-sized. The V and J genes are TRBV6-4 and TRBJ2-1; TRBD2 might be the D (6 bases). V lost 0 bases and J lost 0, with 6 bases in between. CDR3 length equals 15 residues. Germline V gene sequence: CDR1 MRHNA, CDR2 SNTAGT. This CDR3 is CASSDSAGSYNEQFF. In DNA, the CDR3 is TGTGCCAGCAGTGACTCAGCGGGCTCCTACAATGAGCAGTTCTTC.

The chain is built from TRBV4-3 and TRBJ1-1; D is undetermined. The V end lost 0 bases, the J end lost 11 bases, and 22 bases lay between the germline ends. The germline gives CDR1 LGHNA, CDR2 YSLEER. The CDR3 consists of 16 residues. CDR3 sequence: CASSQELDLLGRRAFF. CDR3 in DNA: TGCGCCAGCAGCCAAGAGCTGGACCTCCTAGGGCGGAGGGCTTTCTTT.

The chain carries TRBV4-1 and TRBJ2-1; 7 positions agree with TRBD2. CDR1 MGHRA and CDR2 YSYEKL come from the germline V gene. The CDR3 runs to 15 residues. The V segment lost 4 bases and the J segment 6 bases; nucleotides outside the gene matches: 9. The CDR3 nucleotides are TGCGCCAGCAGCCCTGGGACTACTCGGGGCAATGAGCAGTTCTTC. This gives the protein CASSPGTTRGNEQFF.

The CDR3 nucleotides read TGTGCCAGCAGCTTAGTAGCCAGGGGGTACGGCTACACCTTC. Translation gives CASSLVARGYGYTF. The rearrangement uses TRBV13 and TRBJ1-2, with 7 bases matching TRBD1. The CDR3 has 14 residues. Germline loops: CDR1 PRHDT, CDR2 FYEKMQ (reference sequence). V was pared by 1 base and J by 8 bases, with 7 bases of the junction left unmatched.

The V call is TRBV7-9, the J call TRBJ2-1; 12 bases match TRBD2. CDR1 and CDR2 from the germline V gene are SEHNR and FQNEAQ (reference sequence). The CDR3 spans 15 residues. V shed 2 bases and J 7 bases; nucleotides not matched to a gene: 3. CDR3 nucleotide sequence: TGTGCCAGCAGCTTATCTAGCGGGGGGGTTAATGAGCAGTTCTTC. Protein product: CASSLSSGGVNEQFF.

The genes are TRBV6-1 and TRBJ2-3, with D unclear. The CDR3 runs 13 residues. Per germline, CDR1 MNHNS and CDR2 SASEGT. Trimming stripped 7 bases from V and 2 bases from J, with 10 bases between. The CDR3 sequence: CASIVENTDTQYF. Written as DNA, the CDR3 is TGTGCCAGCATAGTAGAAAACACAGATACGCAGTATTTT.

The chain is built from TRBV16 and TRBJ1-3, with D maybe TRBD1 (5 bases). The V and J ends lost 0 bases and 2 bases respectively, with 8 bases between them. The CDR3 is 15 amino acids. Germline V gene sequence: CDR1 KGHSY, CDR2 FQNENV. CDR3 sequence (DNA): TGTGCCAGCAGCCAATCAGGGACTACTGGAAACACCATATATTTT. Amino acids: CASSQSGTTGNTIYF.

In nucleotides, the CDR3 is TGTGCCAGCAGTAGGACTAGTTTTGCAGATACGCAGTATTTT. Amino acids: CASSRTSFADTQYF. The chain is built from TRBV2 and TRBJ2-3; TRBD2 matches at 7 bases. Germline values: CDR1 SNHLY, CDR2 FYNNEI. Trimming took 5 bases from V and 4 from J; bases not matched to a gene: 6. The CDR3 runs to 14 residues.

V gene TRBV7-6 combines with J gene TRBJ1-1, with D possibly being TRBD1 (6 bases). The CDR3 sequence is 16 residues long. The germline V gene has CDR1 SGHVS and CDR2 FNYEAQ. Trimming took off 1 base at V and 4 bases at J, with 16 bases between the two ends. As DNA, the CDR3 is TGTGCCAGCAGCTTAGACGCAAACAGGGTCGGCACTGAAGCTTTCTTT. Protein sequence: CASSLDANRVGTEAFF.

V gene TRBV5-6 combines with J gene TRBJ1-2; TRBD1 aligns across 7 bases. This CDR3 spans 15 amino acids. V was clipped by 4 bases and J by 0 bases; unmatched bases: 6. Germline V gene sequence: CDR1 SGHDT, CDR2 YYEEEE. CDR3 residues: CASSPGTATNYGYTF. DNA of the CDR3: TGTGCCAGCAGCCCTGGGACAGCCACTAACTATGGCTACACCTTC. The variable domain in full, completed from reference TRBV5-6 and TRBJ1-2, reads DAGVTQSPTHLIKTRGQQVTLRCSPKSGHDTVSWYQQALGQGPQFIFQYYEEEERQRGNFPDRFSGHQFPNYSSELNVNALLLGDSALYLCASSPGTATNYGYTFGSGTRLTVV.

The genes are TRBV4-2 and TRBJ2-1, with 9 bases lining up with TRBD2. CDR3 size: 17 residues. J was trimmed by 3 bases and V by 1 base; bases with no gene match: 7. Per germline, CDR1 LGHNA and CDR2 YNFKEQ. The CDR3 DNA sequence: TGTGCCAGCAGCCAAGGGGCCCGGACTAGCGTCTACAATGAGCAGTTCTTC. Amino acids: CASSQGARTSVYNEQFF.

The chain is built from TRBV18 and TRBJ2-3, with TRBD1 as a possible D gene (6 bases). The V end was cut by 5 bases, the J end by 1 base, with 13 bases between. Germline-derived CDR1 and CDR2 are KGHSH and LQKENI. The CDR3 sequence is 15 residues long. CDR3 sequence (DNA): TGTGCCAGCTCATCATTACAGGGAGGCACAGATACGCAGTATTTT. This sequence encodes CASSSLQGGTDTQYF. The full variable domain, completed using reference TRBV18 and TRBJ2-3, is NAGVMQNPRHLVRRRGQEARLRCSPMKGHSHVYWYRQLPEEGLKFMVYLQKENIIDESGMPKERFSAEFPKEGPSILRIQQVVRGDSAAYFCASSSLQGGTDTQYFGPGTRLTVL.

V usage is TRBV5-8 and J usage is TRBJ2-1; the match to TRBD2 covers 7 bases. V shed 5 bases and J 7 bases; nucleotides not matched to a gene: 12. Germline assignment: CDR1 SGHTS and CDR2 YDEGEE. The CDR3 extends over 15 amino acids. CDR3 protein: CASRTGGIRTNEQFF. CDR3 in DNA: TGTGCCAGCAGGACCGGGGGGATAAGGACTAATGAGCAGTTCTTC.

The chain recombines TRBV2 with TRBJ1-3; tentative D call: TRBD1 (5 bases). The germline gives CDR1 SNHLY, CDR2 FYNNEI. With 6 bases removed from V and 4 bases from J, the gap between germline ends came to 16 bases. The CDR3 has 15 amino acids. CDR3 protein: CASRLDSSGGNTIYF. The CDR3 DNA reads TGTGCCAGCAGACTCGACAGTAGTGGGGGAAACACCATATATTTT.

The chain recombines TRBV6-5 with TRBJ2-7; 7 nucleotides match TRBD1. With 8 bases clipped from V and 4 bases from J, the junction kept 8 bases outside the gene matches. The CDR3 spans 13 residues. Germline V lookup: CDR1 MNHEY, CDR2 SVGAGI. CDR3 bases: TGTGCCAGCTCCCGGGACAGAAGATACGAGCAGTACTTC. The encoded protein is CASSRDRRYEQYF.

V usage is TRBV27 and J usage is TRBJ2-7, with 8 bases lining up with TRBD2. The CDR3 is 14 amino acids. With 4 bases clipped from V and 7 bases from J, the junction kept 9 bases outside the gene matches. Germline CDR1 reads MNHEY; CDR2 reads SMNVEV (reference sequence). The chain's CDR3 is CASSSPLAGHEQYF. CDR3 sequence (DNA): TGTGCCAGCAGTTCTCCATTAGCGGGGCATGAGCAGTACTTC.